The 9 T cell receptor beta chains reported below all come from one sample, sequenced in a study of Tregs in tolerant kidney transplant recipients. Data came from immunoSEQ multiplex PCR; TCRdb stores just in-frame clones and leaves some out. The sample includes 84,000 or so clones, roughly 93% of them seen just once. Related graft donors supplied nonmyeloablative bone marrow transplants, and mixed chimerism was transient. Sequenced material: CD4+ T cells from blood (PBMCs), taken 12 months after the transplant. These receptors were collected from a human patient who received a combined kidney and bone marrow transplant. Some T cells may be the graft donor's.

The chain is built from TRBV9 and TRBJ1-2; weak D call: TRBD1 (5 bases). The CDR3 has 17 residues. Trimming shortened V by 2 bases and J by 4 bases, and 21 bases separated the two germline ends. CDR1 and CDR2 from the germline V gene are SGDLS and YYNGEE. DNA for the CDR3: TGTGCCAGCAGCGTCAACCCGACAGAGGATACACTCTATGGCTACACCTTC. It codes for CASSVNPTEDTLYGYTF.

The rearrangement joins TRBV30 to TRBJ1-2; TRBD1 aligns across 7 bases. V was clipped by 0 bases and J by 5 bases; unmatched bases: 9. CDR3 length: 15 amino acids. Looked up from germline, CDR1 is GTSNPN and CDR2 is SVGIG (reference sequence). The CDR3 protein is CAWSVSRQGVYGYTF. The CDR3 DNA follows: TGTGCCTGGAGTGTATCCCGACAGGGTGTTTATGGCTACACCTTC.

This rearrangement joins TRBV19 to TRBJ2-1; possible D gene TRBD1, 5 bases. V lost 0 bases and J lost 7, with 13 bases in between. Germline V gene data show CDR1 as LNHDA and CDR2 as SQIVND (reference sequence). This CDR3 region has 15 residues. This CDR3 is CASSIDMQGWNEQFF. The CDR3 nucleotides read TGTGCCAGTAGTATAGATATGCAGGGTTGGAATGAGCAGTTCTTC.

The chain combines TRBV19 with TRBJ1-5; maybe TRBD1 (5 bases). With 5 bases removed from V and 9 bases from J, the gap between germline ends came to 11 bases. The germline V gene encodes CDR1 LNHDA and CDR2 SQIVND (reference sequence). This CDR3 is 12 amino acids long. For the CDR3, the DNA is TGTGCCAGTAGTGGGGGGATGGCGCCCCAGCATTTT. Translated: CASSGGMAPQHF.

The V and J genes are TRBV9 and TRBJ2-2, with TRBD2 identical over 7 bases. This CDR3 spans 16 amino acids. Germline CDR1 is SGDLS and CDR2 is YYNGEE. V shed 0 bases and J 3 bases; nucleotides not matched to a gene: 5. Written as DNA, the CDR3 is TGTGCCAGCAGCGTAGAAGGTGGGGGGGACACCGGGGAGCTGTTTTTT. Translation: CASSVEGGGDTGELFF.

The rearrangement uses TRBV7-8 and TRBJ2-2; D is possibly TRBD1 (6 bases). CDR3 length equals 15 residues. Trimming removed 5 bases at V and 1 base at J, with 11 bases between. Germline V CDR1 and CDR2: SGHVS, FQNEAQ. CDR3 region: CASSINRVNTGELFF. CDR3 nucleotide sequence: TGTGCCAGCAGCATTAACAGGGTGAACACCGGGGAGCTGTTTTTT. Using reference TRBV7-8 and TRBJ2-2 for the parts outside the CDR3, the full variable domain is GAGVSQSPRYKVAKRGQDVALRCDPISGHVSLFWYQQALGQGPEFLTYFQNEAQLDKSGLPSDRFFAERPEGSVSTLKIQRTQQEDSAVYLCASSINRVNTGELFFGEGSRLTVL.

The count of this clone is one. V usage is TRBV5-4 and J usage is TRBJ2-1; D not resolved. From germline, CDR1 is SGHNT and CDR2 YYREEE (reference sequence). The CDR3 spans 15 residues. V lost 4 bases, J lost 7 bases, and 18 bases lay in between. CDR3 nucleotides: TGTGCCAGCAGCCTGGTTCGGCCAGCGCCTAATGAGCAGTTCTTC. Amino acids: CASSLVRPAPNEQFF.

The rearrangement links TRBV19 to TRBJ2-7; the D gene is possibly TRBD2 (7 bases). Germline V gene lookup returns CDR1 LNHDA and CDR2 SQIVND (reference sequence). V lost 4 bases, J lost 6 bases, and 19 bases lay in between. The CDR3 sequence is 15 residues long. This CDR3 reads CASSKTPLGGREQYF. The CDR3 nucleotides are TGTGCCAGTAGTAAAACGCCGCTCGGGGGGCGCGAGCAGTACTTC.

V and J are TRBV28 and TRBJ1-5; D is undetermined. This CDR3 contains 15 residues. V was shortened by 6 bases and J by 0 bases, with 12 bases between the two germline ends. Germline V lookup: CDR1 MDHEN, CDR2 SYDVKM. The chain's CDR3 is CASRRAGYSNQPQHF. The CDR3, as DNA: TGTGCCAGCAGACGTGCGGGGTATAGCAATCAGCCCCAGCATTTT.